The 24 T cell receptor beta chains presented below share a single source sample, sequenced in a study of T cells after yellow fever vaccination. MiXCR, run by TCRdb on the 5' RACE reads, gives a single entry per CDR3 protein. Among 500,000 to 650,000 distinct CDR3 sequences listed, around 16% were seen once. Sequencing used PBMCs, obtained 5 to 6 days after the first yellow fever vaccination. Every receptor here comes from a man younger than 30 who received the YFV17D yellow fever vaccine.

In its sample, this clonotype was seen many times. The J gene is TRBJ1-2, the V gene TRBV5-1; D call uncertain. The CDR3 contains 13 residues. CDR1 and CDR2 (germline): SGHRS, YFSETQ. Trimming pared 4 bases from V and 4 bases from J, leaving 11 bases between. The CDR3 sequence: CASSDEGTYGYTF. CDR3 bases: TGCGCCAGCAGCGATGAGGGTACCTATGGCTACACCTTC.

This clonotype appeared a few times. This sequence joins TRBV27 and TRBJ1-6; D is unresolved. The CDR3 extends over 15 amino acids. The germline V gene encodes CDR1 MNHEY and CDR2 SMNVEV (reference sequence). V lost 6 bases and J lost 1, with 10 bases in between. CDR3 protein: CASSPPPSYNSPLHF. The CDR3 nucleotides read TGTGCCAGCAGCCCCCCCCCTTCCTATAATTCACCCCTCCACTTT.

Only a few counts were recorded for this clonotype. The chain is built from TRBV3-1 and TRBJ1-1; D gene ambiguous. Germline loops: CDR1 LGHDT, CDR2 YNNKEL (reference sequence). V was clipped by 5 bases and J by 8 bases, with 9 bases between them. This CDR3 region has 11 residues. The CDR3 is CASSNPAEAFF. CDR3 DNA sequence: TGTGCCAGCAGCAACCCAGCCGAAGCTTTCTTT.

The chain links TRBV7-3 to TRBJ1-1, with D unclear. Germline values: CDR1 SGHTA, CDR2 FQGTGA. With 5 bases removed from V and 5 bases from J, the gap between germline ends came to 12 bases. The CDR3 extends over 13 amino acids. The CDR3, as DNA: TGTGCCAGCAGCCCCTCGACCATTACTGAAGCTTTCTTT. Its translation: CASSPSTITEAFF.

A few counts support this clonotype. This chain links TRBV10-1 with TRBJ2-3, with D uncertain. Trimming removed 3 bases at V and 3 bases at J, with 13 bases between. CDR3 length: 15 residues. Germline CDR1 reads WNHNN; CDR2 reads SYGVQD (reference sequence). The CDR3 protein is CASSDGQLGTDTQYF. As DNA, the CDR3 is TGCGCCAGCAGTGATGGCCAGCTCGGTACAGATACGCAGTATTTT.

This clonotype was observed a few times. The chain combines TRBV12-3 or TRBV12-4 with TRBJ2-3, with D possibly being TRBD1 or TRBD2 (6 bases each). Trimming cost V 6 bases and J 4 bases, with 17 bases left between them. There are 15 residues in the CDR3. CDR3 nucleotide sequence: TGTGCCAGCAGCCTTAACGGTGGGGGGCCAGATACGCAGTATTTT. Translation: CASSLNGGGPDTQYF.

This chain links TRBV20-1 with TRBJ2-3, with a weak D call TRBD2 (5 bases). The V end was cut by 3 bases, the J end by 4 bases, with 20 bases between. The CDR3 covers 16 residues. The germline CDR1 and CDR2 sequences are DFQATT and SNEGSKA (reference sequence). The CDR3 spells CSARVGAAPAADTQYF. The CDR3 DNA follows: TGCAGTGCTAGGGTCGGAGCAGCCCCAGCGGCAGATACGCAGTATTTT.

The V and J genes are TRBV4-2 and TRBJ2-2, with D unclear. CDR1 is LGHNA, CDR2 YNFKEQ, per germline. Trimming took off 4 bases at V and 7 bases at J, with 16 bases between the two ends. There are 15 residues in the CDR3. The CDR3 DNA reads TGTGCCAGCAGCCTACATAGGGATACGAGCGGGGAGCTGTTTTTT. Translating it yields CASSLHRDTSGELFF.

This clonotype was seen more than once but under ten times. The J gene is TRBJ2-3, the V gene TRBV3-1; possibly TRBD2 for D (5 bases). Trimming pared 0 bases from V and 2 bases from J, leaving 15 bases between. This CDR3 is built from 17 residues. Per germline, CDR1 LGHDT and CDR2 YNNKEL (reference sequence). In DNA, the CDR3 is TGTGCCAGCAGCCAAGATTGGGTGGAGACTAACACAGATACGCAGTATTTT. It translates to CASSQDWVETNTDTQYF.

V gene TRBV7-2 combines with J gene TRBJ2-1, with TRBD1 as a possible D gene (6 bases). The ends were cut back, 5 bases at V and 6 bases at J, with 23 bases in the middle. Germline values: CDR1 SGHTA, CDR2 FQGNSA. The CDR3 totals 17 residues. Written as DNA, the CDR3 is TGTGCCAGCAGCCAAGGACAGCGCTTTACGTTTCTCAATGAGCAGTTCTTC. This sequence encodes CASSQGQRFTFLNEQFF.

The chain employs TRBV13 and TRBJ1-2; D call uncertain. CDR1 is PRHDT, CDR2 FYEKMQ, per germline (reference sequence). Trimming shortened V by 0 bases and J by 7 bases, and 15 bases separated the two germline ends. The CDR3 spans 15 residues. CDR3 in amino acids: CASSLGYGFAAGYTF. In DNA form, the CDR3 reads TGTGCCAGCAGCTTAGGCTATGGATTTGCTGCTGGCTACACCTTC.

J is TRBJ2-1 and V is TRBV7-3, with 7 bases matching TRBD2. The CDR3 has 15 amino acids. V lost 2 bases, J lost 5 bases, and 6 bases stayed unmatched. Germline V CDR1 and CDR2: SGHTA, FQGTGA. CDR3 DNA sequence: TGTGCCAGCAGCTTACGACGGGGGGTCAACAATGAGCAGTTCTTC. Translation gives CASSLRRGVNNEQFF.

The chain recombines TRBV9 with TRBJ2-1; possibly TRBD2 for D (5 bases). The V gene lost 0 bases and the J gene lost 0 bases, with 22 bases spanning the gap. Germline values: CDR1 SGDLS, CDR2 YYNGEE. CDR3 length: 20 amino acids. CDR3 in DNA: TGTGCCAGCAGCGTAGATAGCAGTATGGCGCAAGCGGCCTCCTACAATGAGCAGTTCTTC. Amino acid sequence: CASSVDSSMAQAASYNEQFF. Based on the CDR3 plus reference TRBV9 and TRBJ2-1, the full variable domain is DSGVTQTPKHLITATGQRVTLRCSPRSGDLSVYWYQQSLDQGLQFLIQYYNGEERAKGNILERFSAQQFPDLHSELNLSSLELGDSALYFCASSVDSSMAQAASYNEQFFGPGTRLTVL.

V is TRBV12-3 or TRBV12-4 and J is TRBJ1-4; 8 positions agree with TRBD1. The CDR3 totals 14 residues. The V and J ends lost 3 bases and 9 bases, in that order; junction bases with no gene match: 6. CDR3 bases: TGTGCCAGCAGTTTCGGACAGGGAGGGCAAAAACTGTTTTTT. This sequence encodes CASSFGQGGQKLFF.

V gene TRBV4-2 combines with J gene TRBJ2-5, with 8 nucleotides matching TRBD2. The germline CDR1 and CDR2 sequences are LGHNA and YNFKEQ. V was pared by 5 bases and J by 2 bases, with 4 bases of the junction left unmatched. The CDR3 runs 14 residues. The CDR3 loop reads CASSSPGGQETQYF. The CDR3 DNA sequence: TGTGCCAGCAGCTCCCCGGGGGGGCAAGAGACCCAGTACTTC.

The chain carries TRBV5-1 and TRBJ2-3; 7 bases line up with TRBD2. V lost 4 bases and J lost 2; bases outside the gene matches: 10. The germline CDR1 and CDR2 sequences are SGHRS and YFSETQ. This CDR3 is built from 16 residues. CDR3 nucleotide sequence: TGCGCCAGCAGCCCGGGACTAACCCCATCCACAGATACGCAGTATTTT. As protein: CASSPGLTPSTDTQYF. Combining the CDR3 with reference TRBV5-1 and TRBJ2-3 gives the whole variable domain KAGVTQTPRYLIKTRGQQVTLSCSPISGHRSVSWYQQTPGQGLQFLFEYFSETQRNKGNFPGRFSGRQFSNSRSEMNVSTLELGDSALYLCASSPGLTPSTDTQYFGPGTRLTVL.

This clonotype was observed a handful of times. The chain couples TRBV9 to TRBJ2-1; perhaps TRBD2 as D (6 bases). This CDR3 has 16 residues. The V gene's germline CDR1 is SGDLS and CDR2 YYNGEE. The V end was cut by 0 bases, the J end by 1 base, with 11 bases between. The CDR3 DNA sequence: TGTGCCAGCAGCGTAGGCGGGACCGGATCCTACAATGAGCAGTTCTTC. Amino acids: CASSVGGTGSYNEQFF. Full variable domain (missing parts from reference TRBV9 and TRBJ2-1): DSGVTQTPKHLITATGQRVTLRCSPRSGDLSVYWYQQSLDQGLQFLIQYYNGEERAKGNILERFSAQQFPDLHSELNLSSLELGDSALYFCASSVGGTGSYNEQFFGPGTRLTVL.

The V and J genes are TRBV10-3 and TRBJ2-6, with 7 bases matching TRBD1. The trim removed 5 bases at V and 2 bases at J, leaving 0 bases unmatched. Per the germline V gene, CDR1 is ENHRY and CDR2 is SYGVKD. The CDR3 is 14 residues long. The DNA of the CDR3 is TGTGCCATCAGTAGGGGGCCTGGGGCCAACGTCCTGACTTTC. As protein: CAISRGPGANVLTF.

In this sample, this clonotype turned up a few times. The chain recombines TRBV4-1 with TRBJ2-1; D might be TRBD2 (5 bases). The germline V gene has CDR1 MGHRA and CDR2 YSYEKL. V was shortened by 4 bases and J by 7 bases, with 14 bases between the two germline ends. This CDR3 contains 14 residues. CDR3 in DNA: TGCGCCAGCAGCCCACGGGAAGGGAATAATGAGCAGTTCTTC. It specifies CASSPREGNNEQFF.

The chain couples TRBV28 to TRBJ2-7; 7 positions agree with TRBD1. This CDR3 is built from 14 residues. CDR1 and CDR2 (germline): MDHEN, SYDVKM. The trim removed 7 bases at V and 0 bases at J, leaving 6 bases unmatched. The CDR3 DNA follows: TGTGCCAGCACCAGACAGGGCAGCTCCTACGAGCAGTACGTC. The encoded protein is CASTRQGSSYEQYV.

The chain has TRBV28 and TRBJ1-2; TRBD1 agrees at 7 bases. The CDR3 totals 15 residues. Trimming removed 6 bases from V and 2 bases from J; junction bases left unmatched: 9. The germline V gene encodes CDR1 MDHEN and CDR2 SYDVKM. This chain's CDR3 is CASSAGGDSNYGYTF. The DNA for the CDR3 is TGTGCCAGCAGCGCCGGCGGGGACAGCAACTATGGCTACACCTTC.

The chain recombines TRBV24-1 with TRBJ2-7; the D gene is possibly TRBD2 (5 bases). CDR3 size: 12 residues. V lost 1 base and J lost 6, with 6 bases in between. Germline V gene sequence: CDR1 KGHDR, CDR2 SFDVKD. CDR3 DNA: TGTGCCACCAGTGATTTTCGGGGCGAGCAGTACTTC. This codes for CATSDFRGEQYF.

This clonotype was observed at least ten times. V usage is TRBV12-3 or TRBV12-4 and J usage is TRBJ1-3; a possible D gene is TRBD1 (6 bases). Trimming left V 6 bases short and J 1 base short, with 7 bases between. The CDR3 sequence is 13 residues long. The CDR3 DNA is TGTGCCAGCAGGGACAGTTCTGGAAACACCATATATTTT. It specifies CASRDSSGNTIYF.

This clonotype was seen a handful of times. J is TRBJ1-6 and V is TRBV4-1; unclear D gene. The CDR3 extends over 14 amino acids. CDR1 and CDR2 from the germline V gene are MGHRA and YSYEKL. The ends were cut back, 0 bases at V and 10 bases at J, with 10 bases in the middle. The CDR3 loop is CASSQEGPGSPLHF. The CDR3 coding sequence is TGCGCCAGCAGCCAAGAAGGGCCGGGGTCACCCCTCCACTTT.